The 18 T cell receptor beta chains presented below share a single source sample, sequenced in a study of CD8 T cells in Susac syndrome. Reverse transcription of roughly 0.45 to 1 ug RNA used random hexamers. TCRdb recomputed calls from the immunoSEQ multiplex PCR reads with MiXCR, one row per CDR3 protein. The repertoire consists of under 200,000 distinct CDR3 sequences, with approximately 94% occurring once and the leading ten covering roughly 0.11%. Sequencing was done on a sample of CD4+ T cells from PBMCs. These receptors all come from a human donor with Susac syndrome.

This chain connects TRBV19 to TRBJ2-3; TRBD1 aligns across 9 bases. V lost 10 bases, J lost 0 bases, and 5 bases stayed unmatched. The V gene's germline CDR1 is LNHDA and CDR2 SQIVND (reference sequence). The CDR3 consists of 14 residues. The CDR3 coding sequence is TGTGCCACCAGGGGGACAGGGAGCACAGATACGCAGTATTTT. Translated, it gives CATRGTGSTDTQYF.

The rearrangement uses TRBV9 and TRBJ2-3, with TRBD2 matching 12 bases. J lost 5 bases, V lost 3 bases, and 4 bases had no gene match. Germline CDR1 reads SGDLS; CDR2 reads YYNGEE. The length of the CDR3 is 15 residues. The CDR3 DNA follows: TGTGCCAGCAGCGGTCCTAGCGGGGGGGTAGATACGCAGTATTTT. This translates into CASSGPSGGVDTQYF.

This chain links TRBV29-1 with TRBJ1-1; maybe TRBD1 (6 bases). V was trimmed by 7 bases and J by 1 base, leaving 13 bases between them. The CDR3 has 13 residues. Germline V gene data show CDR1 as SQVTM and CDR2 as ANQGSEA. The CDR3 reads CSAVTGPNTEAFF. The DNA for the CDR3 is TGCAGCGCCGTGACAGGCCCGAACACTGAAGCTTTCTTT.

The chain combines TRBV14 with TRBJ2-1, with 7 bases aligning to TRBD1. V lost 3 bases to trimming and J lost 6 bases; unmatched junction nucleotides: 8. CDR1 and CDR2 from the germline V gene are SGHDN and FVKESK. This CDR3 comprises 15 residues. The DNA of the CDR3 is TGTGCCAGCAGCCATCTCCAGGCAGGGGGCAATGAGCAGTTCTTC. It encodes CASSHLQAGGNEQFF.

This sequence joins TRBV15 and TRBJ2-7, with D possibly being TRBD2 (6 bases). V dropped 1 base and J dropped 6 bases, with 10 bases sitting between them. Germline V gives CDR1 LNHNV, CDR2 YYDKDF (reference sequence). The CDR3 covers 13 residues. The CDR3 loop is CATSRGMGGEQYF. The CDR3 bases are TGTGCCACCAGCAGAGGAATGGGGGGCGAGCAGTACTTC.

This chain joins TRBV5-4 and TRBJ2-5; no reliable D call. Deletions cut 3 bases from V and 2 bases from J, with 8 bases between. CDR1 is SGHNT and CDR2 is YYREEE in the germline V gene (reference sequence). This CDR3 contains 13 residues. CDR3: CASSSPGQETQYF. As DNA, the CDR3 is TGTGCCAGCAGCTCCCCGGGTCAAGAGACCCAGTACTTC.

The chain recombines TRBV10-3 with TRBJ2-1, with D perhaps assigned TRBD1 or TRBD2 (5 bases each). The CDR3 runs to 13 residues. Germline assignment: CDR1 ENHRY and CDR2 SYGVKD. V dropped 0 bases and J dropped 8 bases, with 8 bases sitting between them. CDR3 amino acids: CAISESRDDEQFF. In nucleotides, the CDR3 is TGTGCCATCAGTGAGTCTCGGGACGATGAGCAGTTCTTC.

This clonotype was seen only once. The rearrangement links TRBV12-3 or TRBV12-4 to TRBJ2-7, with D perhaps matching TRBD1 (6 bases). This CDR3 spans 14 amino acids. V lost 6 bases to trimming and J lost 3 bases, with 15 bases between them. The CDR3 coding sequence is TGTGCCAGCAGCGCAGATGGGGGCGGCTACGAGCAGTACTTC. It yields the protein CASSADGGGYEQYF.

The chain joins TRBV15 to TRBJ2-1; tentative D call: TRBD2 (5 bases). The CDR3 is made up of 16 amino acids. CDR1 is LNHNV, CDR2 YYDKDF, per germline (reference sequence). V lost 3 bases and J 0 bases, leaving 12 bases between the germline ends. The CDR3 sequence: CATSSGPGVSYNEQFF. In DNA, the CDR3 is TGTGCCACCAGCAGTGGGCCCGGGGTCTCCTACAATGAGCAGTTCTTC.

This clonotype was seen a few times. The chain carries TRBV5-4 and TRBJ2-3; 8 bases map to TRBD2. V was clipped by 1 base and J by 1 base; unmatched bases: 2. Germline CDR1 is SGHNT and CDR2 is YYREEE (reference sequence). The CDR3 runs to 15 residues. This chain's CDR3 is CASSLRGGGTDTQYF. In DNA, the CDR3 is TGTGCCAGCAGCTTGCGGGGGGGCGGCACAGATACGCAGTATTTT.

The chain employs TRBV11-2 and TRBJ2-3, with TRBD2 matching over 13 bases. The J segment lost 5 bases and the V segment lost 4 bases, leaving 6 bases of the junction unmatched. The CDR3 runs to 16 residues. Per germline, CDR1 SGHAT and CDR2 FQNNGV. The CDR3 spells CASSSGLAGAQDTQYF. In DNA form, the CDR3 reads TGTGCCAGCAGCTCCGGACTAGCGGGAGCCCAAGATACGCAGTATTTT.

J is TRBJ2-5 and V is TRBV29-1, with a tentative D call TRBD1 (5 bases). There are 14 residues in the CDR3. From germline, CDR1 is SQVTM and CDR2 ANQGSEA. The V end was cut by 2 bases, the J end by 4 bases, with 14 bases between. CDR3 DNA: TGCAGCGTTGAACTCAGGGAATTAGGAGAGACCCAGTACTTC. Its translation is CSVELRELGETQYF.

CDR3 sequence (DNA): TGCAGTGCTGCAACGGGACAGGGTGGTTCACCCCTCCACTTT. Its protein product is CSAATGQGGSPLHF. V is TRBV20-1 and J is TRBJ1-6, with 9 bases identical to TRBD1. The germline V gene encodes CDR1 DFQATT and CDR2 SNEGSKA (reference sequence). CDR3 length: 14 amino acids. The V and J ends lost 5 bases and 9 bases, in that order; junction bases with no gene match: 8.

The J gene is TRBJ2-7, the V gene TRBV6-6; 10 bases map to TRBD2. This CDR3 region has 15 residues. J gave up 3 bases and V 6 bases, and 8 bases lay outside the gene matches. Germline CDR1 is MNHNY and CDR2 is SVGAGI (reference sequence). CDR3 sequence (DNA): TGTGCCAGCAGGCTCCTAGCGGGGGACTACTACGAGCAGTACTTC. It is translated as CASRLLAGDYYEQYF.

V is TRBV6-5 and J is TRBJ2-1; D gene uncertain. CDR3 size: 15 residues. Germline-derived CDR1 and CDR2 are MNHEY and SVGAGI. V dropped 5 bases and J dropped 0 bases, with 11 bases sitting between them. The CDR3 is CASSPWPSSYNEQFF. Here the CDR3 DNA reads TGTGCCAGCAGTCCCTGGCCGAGCTCCTACAATGAGCAGTTCTTC.

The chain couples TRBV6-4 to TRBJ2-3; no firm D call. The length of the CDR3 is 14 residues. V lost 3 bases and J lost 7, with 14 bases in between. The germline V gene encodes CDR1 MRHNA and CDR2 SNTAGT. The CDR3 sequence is CASSEMFGLHTQYF. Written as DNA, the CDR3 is TGTGCCAGCAGTGAAATGTTCGGGTTACATACGCAGTATTTT.

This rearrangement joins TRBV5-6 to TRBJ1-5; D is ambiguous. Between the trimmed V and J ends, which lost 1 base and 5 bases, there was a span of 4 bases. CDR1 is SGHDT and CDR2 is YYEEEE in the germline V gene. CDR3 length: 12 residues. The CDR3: CASSLSDQPQHF. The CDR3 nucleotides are TGTGCCAGCAGCTTGTCGGATCAGCCCCAGCATTTT.

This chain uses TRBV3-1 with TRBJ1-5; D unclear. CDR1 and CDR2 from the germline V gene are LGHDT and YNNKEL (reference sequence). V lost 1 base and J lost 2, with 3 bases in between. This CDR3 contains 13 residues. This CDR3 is CASSQGRNQPQHF. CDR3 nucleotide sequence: TGTGCCAGCAGCCAAGGGCGCAATCAGCCCCAGCATTTT.